The 21 T cell receptor beta chains below were found in one sample sequenced in a study of blood T cells in healthy people across ages (dated by TCRdb to about 2015). The method behind the library was 5' RACE. Instrument on record: Illumina HiSeq 2500. The second PCR ran for roughly 7 to 11 cycles and used a J-beta primer mix along with a sample-barcoded 5' primer. TCRdb trimmed the raw reads at Q25, called clones with MiXCR and kept productive beta chains. Rows are unified per CDR3 protein, each entry keeping the most common DNA and genes. In all, the sample holds roughly 680,000 distinct CDR3 sequences, and more than 40% of those were seen once. The ten largest clonotypes hold 30% to 35% of the sample. The sequenced sample was blood. Every receptor here comes from a woman aged 60-75 years in good health.

A word on this clonotype: Germline is not matched at one junction end, which may reflect a read error. The genes are TRBV5-1 and TRBJ2-3, with 8 bases fitting TRBD2. The CDR3 is made up of 16 amino acids. Germline CDR1 reads SGHRS; CDR2 reads YFSETQ. CDR3: CASSFLAGPSTDMQYF. In nucleotides, the CDR3 is TGCGCCAGCAGCTTTTTAGCGGGGCCTAGCACAGATATGCAGTATTTT.

This clonotype was detected once. A much larger clonotype is one base distant, so this may be a read error. This chain joins TRBV4-2 and TRBJ2-1; D gene uncertain. The ends were cut back, 4 bases at V and 6 bases at J, with 22 bases in the middle. Germline-derived CDR1 and CDR2 are LGHNA and YNFKEQ. The CDR3 has 17 amino acids. The CDR3 DNA is TGTGCCAGCAGCCCACAGTCCGATCTCGAAGGTGCCAATGAGCAGTTCTTC. It yields the protein CASSPQSDLEGANEQFF.

This clonotype was detected a few times. CDR3 in amino acids: CASSPSLPERTDTQYF. CDR3 in DNA: TGTGCCAGCTCACCGTCTCTACCCGAGAGGACAGATACGCAGTATTTT. The chain has TRBV18 and TRBJ2-3; D is ambiguous. V lost 3 bases and J 3 bases, leaving 16 bases between the germline ends. This CDR3 is 16 amino acids long. The germline CDR1 and CDR2 sequences are KGHSH and LQKENI. The full variable domain, completed using reference TRBV18 and TRBJ2-3, is NAGVMQNPRHLVRRRGQEARLRCSPMKGHSHVYWYRQLPEEGLKFMVYLQKENIIDESGMPKERFSAEFPKEGPSILRIQQVVRGDSAAYFCASSPSLPERTDTQYFGPGTRLTVL.

J is TRBJ2-1 and V is TRBV4-3; TRBD2 agrees at 9 bases. The CDR3 loop spans 17 amino acids. The germline CDR1 and CDR2 sequences are LGHNA and YSLEER. Trimming at V came to 0 bases and at J to 4 bases, leaving 7 bases not matched to a gene. The CDR3 spells CASSQDRGTSCYNEQFF. DNA for the CDR3: TGCGCCAGCAGCCAAGATCGGGGGACTAGCTGTTACAATGAGCAGTTCTTC.

The J gene is TRBJ2-7, the V gene TRBV7-3, with a tentative D call TRBD1 (5 bases). The germline V and J ends were trimmed by 0 bases and 0 bases, with 6 bases remaining between them. The CDR3 is made up of 14 amino acids. Germline CDR1 reads SGHTA; CDR2 reads FQGTGA. As DNA, the CDR3 is TGTGCCAGCAGCTTAACTGACAGCTCCTACGAGCAGTACTTC. This codes for CASSLTDSSYEQYF. Filled out from reference TRBV7-3 and TRBJ2-7, the complete variable domain reads GAGVSQTPSNKVTEKGKYVELRCDPISGHTALYWYRQSLGQGPEFLIYFQGTGAADDSGLPNDRFFAVRPEGSVSTLKIQRTERGDSAVYLCASSLTDSSYEQYFGPGTRLTVT.

The CDR3 sequence: CASSVQVNTEAFF. In DNA, the CDR3 is TGTGCCAGCAGTGTCCAGGTGAACACTGAAGCTTTCTTT. The J gene is TRBJ1-1, the V gene TRBV25-1; no firm D call. Trimming left V 4 bases short and J 0 bases short, with 6 bases between. There are 13 residues in the CDR3. In germline, CDR1 is MGHDK, CDR2 SYGVNS.

The chain uses TRBV20-1 and TRBJ2-1; D ambiguous. The germline V gene encodes CDR1 DFQATT and CDR2 SNEGSKA (reference sequence). There are 17 residues in the CDR3. V shed 4 bases and J shed 3 bases, with 22 bases lying between them. The CDR3 coding sequence is TGCAGTGCTACGAGCTTTGACTTAGCAGAATTCTACAATGAGCAGTTCTTC. Translation: CSATSFDLAEFYNEQFF.

This clonotype was counted only a few times. This chain uses TRBV4-3 with TRBJ2-3; TRBD2 might be the D (5 bases). This CDR3 spans 17 amino acids. Trimming cost V 4 bases and J 8 bases, with 25 bases left between them. Germline loops: CDR1 LGHNA, CDR2 YSLEER. For the CDR3, the DNA is TGCGCCAGCAGCCCCCGATGGAACCTAGCCGGCTCTGGTACGCAGTATTTT. Protein sequence: CASSPRWNLAGSGTQYF.

Only a few counts were recorded for this clonotype. The V call is TRBV5-1, the J call TRBJ2-1, with 12 bases identical to TRBD2. The CDR3 covers 16 residues. V dropped 2 bases and J dropped 3; count of bases not matched to a gene: 3. From germline, CDR1 is SGHRS and CDR2 YFSETQ. DNA of the CDR3: TGCGCCAGCAGCTTCGGACTAGCGGGACTCTACAATGAGCAGTTCTTC. It yields the protein CASSFGLAGLYNEQFF.

The chain links TRBV6-5 to TRBJ1-1, with no clear D. Germline assignment: CDR1 MNHEY and CDR2 SVGAGI. With 6 bases removed from V and 7 bases from J, the gap between germline ends came to 21 bases. The CDR3 is 15 residues long. CDR3 sequence reads: CASRVGNVGSLEAFF. CDR3 sequence (DNA): TGTGCCAGCAGGGTGGGTAACGTAGGCTCCCTTGAAGCTTTCTTT.

The chain uses TRBV30 and TRBJ2-4; a weak D match, TRBD1 (6 bases). The assigned J gene may be wrong: the sequence end matches TRBJ2-7 better. The CDR3 has 12 residues. Per germline, CDR1 GTSNPN and CDR2 SVGIG (reference sequence). The CDR3 sequence is CASDWGLYEQYF. CDR3 coding DNA: TGTGCCAGTGACTGGGGGCTTTACGAGCAGTACTTC.

This chain's CDR3 is CASSFTVAYNEQYF. The CDR3 DNA follows: TGTGCCAGCAGCTTTACAGTTGCCTACAATGAGCAGTACTTC. The rearrangement links TRBV7-8 to TRBJ2-1; no clear D. The J call may be in error: the DNA end matches TRBJ2-7 better. Germline values: CDR1 SGHVS, CDR2 FQNEAQ. This CDR3 spans 14 amino acids.

The chain joins TRBV5-1 to TRBJ2-1; possibly TRBD2 for D (5 bases). V lost 0 bases and J lost 8, with 12 bases in between. Germline lookup yields CDR1 SGHRS and CDR2 YFSETQ. The CDR3 loop spans 14 amino acids. CDR3 protein: CASSLAPSFYEQFF. In DNA, the CDR3 is TGCGCCAGCAGCTTGGCCCCTAGCTTTTATGAGCAGTTCTTC.

This clonotype was counted between two and nine times. The chain combines TRBV24-1 with TRBJ2-5; D could derive from TRBD1 or TRBD2 (5 bases each). The CDR3 has 15 amino acids. The germline V gene encodes CDR1 KGHDR and CDR2 SFDVKD. With 1 base removed from V and 5 bases from J, the gap between germline ends came to 13 bases. CDR3 bases: TGTGCCACCAGTGATTTTAGAGGGACGGGGGAGACCCAGTACTTC. This encodes CATSDFRGTGETQYF.

V usage is TRBV9 and J usage is TRBJ2-1, with a possible D match to TRBD1 (5 bases). The germline CDR1 and CDR2 sequences are SGDLS and YYNGEE. V lost 0 bases and J lost 3, with 13 bases in between. The CDR3 runs 16 residues. The CDR3 sequence is CASSVEGNSLYNEQFF. CDR3 nucleotide sequence: TGTGCCAGCAGCGTAGAGGGGAACTCCCTCTACAATGAGCAGTTCTTC.

On this clonotype itself: Relative to the germline gene, one junction end is altered; a read error may explain this. V usage is TRBV2 and J usage is TRBJ2-4; TRBD1 matches 7 bases. Per the germline V gene, CDR1 is SNHLY and CDR2 is FYNNEI. The CDR3 is made up of 15 amino acids. The CDR3 sequence is CASSRTGTDSNIQYF. DNA for the CDR3: TGTGCTAGCAGTCGAACCGGGACAGATTCGAACATTCAGTACTTC.

V usage is TRBV18 and J usage is TRBJ2-7; D gene unclear. This CDR3 spans 13 amino acids. The germline gives CDR1 KGHSH, CDR2 LQKENI. The germline V and J ends were trimmed by 3 bases and 1 base, with 7 bases remaining between them. This CDR3 reads CASSPFGSYEQYF. The DNA for the CDR3 is TGTGCCAGCTCACCTTTCGGTTCCTACGAGCAGTACTTC.

The chain is built from TRBV7-2 and TRBJ1-1; no firm D call. The germline V gene has CDR1 SGHTA and CDR2 FQGNSA. Trimming took off 0 bases at V and 5 bases at J, with 10 bases between the two ends. This CDR3 comprises 14 residues. The CDR3 protein is CASSLAHGSTEAFF. For the CDR3, the DNA is TGTGCCAGCAGCTTAGCGCACGGGTCAACTGAAGCTTTCTTT.

This clonotype was seen only a few times. This chain connects TRBV28 to TRBJ2-5, with D perhaps matching TRBD2 (6 bases). The CDR3 consists of 14 residues. V was clipped by 6 bases and J by 2 bases, with 13 bases between them. CDR1 is MDHEN, CDR2 SYDVKM, per germline. The CDR3 coding sequence is TGTGCCAGCAGGACTCCCGGGAGACAAGAGACCCAGTACTTC. Translated: CASRTPGRQETQYF.

V usage is TRBV7-9 and J usage is TRBJ1-3, with D hard to call. The length of the CDR3 is 17 residues. Trimming removed 7 bases from V and 0 bases from J, with 19 bases in between. Germline V gene data show CDR1 as SEHNR and CDR2 as FQNEAQ (reference sequence). The CDR3 region is CASNTILDVDSGNTIYF. The CDR3 region has the DNA TGTGCCAGCAACACAATCCTGGACGTCGACTCTGGAAACACCATATATTTT.

V and J are TRBV29-1 and TRBJ2-7; no clear D. The CDR3 is 12 amino acids. Germline V lookup: CDR1 SQVTM, CDR2 ANQGSEA. V dropped 4 bases and J dropped 0 bases, with 7 bases sitting between them. This CDR3 is CSVAWDSYEQYF. DNA of the CDR3: TGCAGCGTTGCATGGGACTCCTACGAGCAGTACTTC.